The source of this T cell receptor beta chain is a study of post-analysis software for immune sequencing data. CDR1 is MDHEN and CDR2 is SYDVKM in the germline V gene. The CDR3 is 14 residues long. Deletions cut 3 bases from V and 5 bases from J, with 11 bases between. Presence of unique molecular identifiers characterized the TCR beta cDNA libraries. TCRdb processed the PCR reads anew with MiXCR; each CDR3 protein has one entry. The repertoire consists of around 710,000 distinct CDR3 sequences, with 40% to 55% occurring once and the leading ten covering 4.9%. For this clonotype: What it binds is not known.

Study-level results: A handful of TRBV segments appeared more often in patients than in controls, and TRBV5-6, TRBV5-1 and TRBV20-1 were among these.

The source is a girl between 5 and 17 years old with multiple sclerosis. This chain joins TRBV28 and TRBJ1-5, with TRBD1 as a possible D gene (5 bases). The specimen sequenced was blood. The CDR3 region is CASSLGPGHQPQHF. In DNA form, the CDR3 reads TGTGCCAGCAGTTTGGGGCCAGGGCATCAGCCCCAGCATTTT.